This TCR beta chain stems from a study of T cell responses to AZD1222 COVID-19 vaccine. General study results and limits: Epitopes outside B.1.351 and B.1.1.7 mutated regions reportedly drew nearly half of spike TCRs. Spike-specific TCR breadth and depth both grew after two AZD1222 doses. White British ancestry dominated among donors, who included more females, and clonal diversity was possibly underestimated.

There are a few counts of this clone. Its target is not known. Produced via immunoSEQ multiplex PCR; TCRdb's table is partial and in-frame only. This repertoire shows some 150,000 clones, approximately 90% found once; its top ten account for around 3.6%. This clonotype originated in an adult in good health. This sample comprised peripheral blood, obtained on day 0 of AZD1222 vaccination.

The CDR3 loop is CASSLELGSPLHF. CDR3 DNA: TGTGCCAGCAGCTTAGAGTTGGGGTCACCCCTCCACTTT. The rearrangement links TRBV7-8 to TRBJ1-6; D not certain. The CDR3 runs 13 residues. In germline, CDR1 is SGHVS, CDR2 FQNEAQ. Between the trimmed V and J ends, which lost 1 base and 10 bases, there was a span of 8 bases.